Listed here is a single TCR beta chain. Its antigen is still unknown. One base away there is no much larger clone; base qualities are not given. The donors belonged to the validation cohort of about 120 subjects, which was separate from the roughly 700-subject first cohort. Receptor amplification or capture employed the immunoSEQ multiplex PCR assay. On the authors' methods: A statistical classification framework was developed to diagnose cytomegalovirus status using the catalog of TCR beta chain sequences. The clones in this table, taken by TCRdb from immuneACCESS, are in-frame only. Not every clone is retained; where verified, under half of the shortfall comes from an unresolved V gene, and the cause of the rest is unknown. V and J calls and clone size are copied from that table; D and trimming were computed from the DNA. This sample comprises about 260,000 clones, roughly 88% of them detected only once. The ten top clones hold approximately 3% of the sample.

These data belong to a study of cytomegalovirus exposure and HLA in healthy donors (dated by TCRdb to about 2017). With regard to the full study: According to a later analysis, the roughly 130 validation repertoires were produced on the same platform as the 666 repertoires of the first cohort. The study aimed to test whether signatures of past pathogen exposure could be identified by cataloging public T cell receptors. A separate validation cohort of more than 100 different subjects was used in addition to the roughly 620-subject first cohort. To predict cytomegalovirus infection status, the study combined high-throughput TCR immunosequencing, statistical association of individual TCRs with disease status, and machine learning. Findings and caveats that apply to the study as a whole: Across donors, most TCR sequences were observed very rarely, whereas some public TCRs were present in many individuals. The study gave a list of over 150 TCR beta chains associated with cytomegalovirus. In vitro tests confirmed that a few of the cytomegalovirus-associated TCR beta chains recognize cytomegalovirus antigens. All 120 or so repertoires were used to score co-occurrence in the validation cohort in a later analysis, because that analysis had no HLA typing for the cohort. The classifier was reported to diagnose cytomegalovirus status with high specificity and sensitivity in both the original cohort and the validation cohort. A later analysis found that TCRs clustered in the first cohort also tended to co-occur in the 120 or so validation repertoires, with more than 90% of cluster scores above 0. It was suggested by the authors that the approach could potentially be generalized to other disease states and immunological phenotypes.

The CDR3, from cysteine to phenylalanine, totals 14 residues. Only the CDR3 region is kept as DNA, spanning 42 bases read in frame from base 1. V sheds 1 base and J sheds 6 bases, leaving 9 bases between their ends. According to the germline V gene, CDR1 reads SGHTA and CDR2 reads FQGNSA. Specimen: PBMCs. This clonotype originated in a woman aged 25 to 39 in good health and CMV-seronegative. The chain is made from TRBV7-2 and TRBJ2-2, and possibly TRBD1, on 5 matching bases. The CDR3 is CASSLGGRPGELFF. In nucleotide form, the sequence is TGTGCCAGCAGCTTAGGGGGCAGACCCGGGGAGCTGTTTTTT.